The 29 T cell receptor beta chains in this list originate from one sample, sequenced in a study of control samples from healthy donors and cancer patients. Data came from immunoSEQ multiplex PCR; TCRdb stores just in-frame clones and leaves some out. The sample carries 150,000 to 200,000 clones, approximately 92% recorded once. The sample comprised blood. These receptors were collected from a man aged 30 to 45 in good health.

V gene TRBV7-9 combines with J gene TRBJ1-3; a weak D match, TRBD1 (5 bases). Germline values: CDR1 SEHNR, CDR2 FQNEAQ (reference sequence). Between the trimmed V and J ends, which lost 0 bases and 6 bases, there was a span of 12 bases. CDR3 length: 15 residues. The CDR3 nucleotides read TGTGCCAGCAGCTTAGCCGGGGGTCGGATAAACACCATATATTTT. Its translation is CASSLAGGRINTIYF.

The J gene is TRBJ2-7, the V gene TRBV7-5; the table gives TRBD2 as D, unverified against the DNA. TRBV7-5 is a pseudogene segment. There are 12 residues in the CDR3. CDR3 residues: CVRRNSPLEQYF. CDR3 DNA sequence: TGTGTCAGAAGAAACTCCCCCCTCGAGCAGTACTTC.

The chain joins TRBV10-3 to TRBJ2-1; the D gene is possibly TRBD2 (5 bases). Germline loops: CDR1 ENHRY, CDR2 SYGVKD. Trimming cost V 10 bases and J 6 bases, with 19 bases left between them. The CDR3 spans 14 residues. The CDR3 nucleotides read TGTGCCACTCAACCGGGAACTACACTCAATGAGCAGTTCTTC. Translating gives CATQPGTTLNEQFF.

The chain employs TRBV30 and TRBJ1-1; TRBD1 matches 7 bases. Trimming at V came to 0 bases and at J to 5 bases, leaving 6 bases not matched to a gene. This CDR3 is built from 14 residues. Germline V lookup: CDR1 GTSNPN, CDR2 SVGIG (reference sequence). CDR3 loop: CAWSVKGARTEAFF. In nucleotides, the CDR3 is TGTGCCTGGAGTGTAAAGGGGGCGCGGACTGAAGCTTTCTTT.

The count of this clone is one. V gene TRBV23-1 combines with J gene TRBJ2-3; 9 bases map to TRBD1. TRBV23-1 is designated an ORF whose function remains uncertain. The length of the CDR3 is 18 residues. Trimming took 0 bases from V and 4 from J; bases not matched to a gene: 11. In DNA, the CDR3 is TGCGCCAGCAGTCAATCACGAGGACAGGGGACGTGGTCAGATACGCAGTATTTT. Protein sequence: CASSQSRGQGTWSDTQYF.

The rearrangement joins TRBV19 to TRBJ2-4, with D unresolved. Germline CDR1 reads LNHDA; CDR2 reads SQIVND (reference sequence). The length of the CDR3 is 15 residues. Trimming cost V 4 bases and J 5 bases, with 15 bases left between them. In nucleotides, the CDR3 is TGTGCCAGTAGTACCTCGCACAAGGGTCAAAACATTCAGTACTTC. Amino acid sequence: CASSTSHKGQNIQYF.

This sequence joins TRBV27 and TRBJ1-6; no clear D gene. The CDR3 runs to 16 residues. CDR1 is MNHEY and CDR2 is SMNVEV in the germline V gene (reference sequence). Trimming took off 4 bases at V and 1 base at J, with 11 bases between the two ends. CDR3 in DNA: TGTGCCAGCAGTTCGGTGGGTAGTTCCTATAATTCACCCCTCCACTTT. Amino acids: CASSSVGSSYNSPLHF.

This chain links TRBV20-1 with TRBJ1-3; D ambiguous. Germline V gives CDR1 DFQATT, CDR2 SNEGSKA (reference sequence). CDR3 length: 11 amino acids. V shed 7 bases and J shed 6 bases, with 10 bases lying between them. The chain's CDR3 is CSGSDANTIYF. CDR3 bases: TGCAGTGGGAGTGACGCAAACACCATATATTTT.

CDR3 sequence reads: CASTENTEAFF. The CDR3 DNA reads as TGTGCATCGACAGAAAACACTGAAGCTTTCTTT. The chain has TRBV19 and TRBJ1-1; D may be TRBD1 (5 bases). Germline CDR1 and CDR2: LNHDA and SQIVND (reference sequence). CDR3 length: 11 amino acids.

The CDR3 protein is CASSPGNIQYF. CDR3 sequence (DNA): TGTGCCAGCAGTCCCGGAAATATTCAGTACTTC. J is TRBJ2-4 and V is TRBV6-5, with D uncertain. CDR1 and CDR2 from the germline V gene are MNHEY and SVGAGI. The CDR3 extends over 11 amino acids. V lost 5 bases and J 10 bases, leaving 9 bases between the germline ends.

This chain uses TRBV10-3 with TRBJ2-7; TRBD2 matches 7 bases. V lost 11 bases, J lost 2 bases, and 9 bases stayed unmatched. CDR1 is ENHRY and CDR2 is SYGVKD in the germline V gene. The CDR3 runs to 13 residues. The CDR3 DNA follows: TGTGCCGGGGGATCGGCGGGAGCCTACGAGCAGTACTTC. Translated, it gives CAGGSAGAYEQYF.

The chain links TRBV27 to TRBJ1-1; no clear D. The germline V gene has CDR1 MNHEY and CDR2 SMNVEV (reference sequence). The CDR3 has 15 amino acids. V shed 0 bases and J shed 4 bases, with 12 bases lying between them. The CDR3 nucleotides are TGTGCCAGCAGTTTATCGAGGAGGGCGGCCACTGAAGCTTTCTTT. Its protein product is CASSLSRRAATEAFF.

V is TRBV5-6 and J is TRBJ1-1; D gene ambiguous. This CDR3 is 14 amino acids long. The germline V gene encodes CDR1 SGHDT and CDR2 YYEEEE. The V end lost 4 bases, the J end lost 0 bases, and 10 bases lay between the germline ends. The DNA of the CDR3 is TGTGCCAGCAGCGTCTTTGGGGTGAACACTGAAGCTTTCTTT. Protein product: CASSVFGVNTEAFF.

In regard to this clone: The sample holds other DNA sequences that translate to the same CDR3. The chain carries TRBV11-2 and TRBJ1-2; 7 nucleotides line up with TRBD1. The germline V gene encodes CDR1 SGHAT and CDR2 FQNNGV. The V segment lost 2 bases and the J segment 7 bases; nucleotides outside the gene matches: 7. The CDR3 sequence is 14 residues long. CDR3 residues: CASSLPGGGRGYTF. The DNA for the CDR3 is TGTGCCAGCAGCTTACCAGGGGGGGGGCGTGGCTACACCTTC. The full variable domain, completed using reference TRBV11-2 and TRBJ1-2, is EAGVAQSPRYKIIEKRQSVAFWCNPISGHATLYWYQQILGQGPKLLIQFQNNGVVDDSQLPKDRFSAERLKGVDSTLKIQPAKLEDSAVYLCASSLPGGGRGYTFGSGTRLTVV.

In DNA form, the CDR3 reads TGCGCCAGCAGCCCGGGGACTAGCGGGAGGCCCTACCTCGAAGAGACCCAGTACTTC. It is translated as CASSPGTSGRPYLEETQYF. The rearrangement uses TRBV4-1 and TRBJ2-5, with TRBD2 matching 15 bases. Germline V gene lookup returns CDR1 MGHRA and CDR2 YSYEKL. The V gene end was trimmed by 4 bases and the J gene end by 3 bases; junction bases not matched to a gene: 12. The CDR3 contains 19 residues.

In DNA, the CDR3 is TGTGCCAGCAGCCCAGAAGTGACAGGGGGACCCTCTGGGGCCAACGTCCTGACTTTC. Translating gives CASSPEVTGGPSGANVLTF. The rearrangement uses TRBV21-1 and TRBJ2-6; whether TRBD1, the table's D call, matches the DNA was not checked. TRBV21-1 is shown as a pseudogene. The CDR3 is 19 amino acids.

This CDR3 reads CASRPRQGRRYEQYF. The DNA for the CDR3 is TGTGCCAGCAGGCCGAGACAGGGAAGACGATACGAGCAGTACTTC. The rearrangement uses TRBV7-2 and TRBJ2-7; TRBD1 aligns across 7 bases. Germline V gene lookup returns CDR1 SGHTA and CDR2 FQGNSA. The CDR3 has 15 residues. With 6 bases clipped from V and 4 bases from J, the junction kept 12 bases outside the gene matches.

This clone was observed once. The genes are TRBV10-3 and TRBJ2-7; D ambiguous. The CDR3 sequence is 13 residues long. Trimming removed 0 bases from V and 2 bases from J, with 5 bases in between. Germline V gives CDR1 ENHRY, CDR2 SYGVKD. The CDR3 here is CAISESGTYEQYF. The DNA of the CDR3 is TGTGCCATCAGTGAGTCGGGGACCTACGAGCAGTACTTC.

The V and J genes are TRBV5-5 and TRBJ2-5; 8 nucleotides agree with TRBD2. V was clipped by 4 bases and J by 5 bases; unmatched bases: 10. The germline V gene has CDR1 SGHKS and CDR2 YYEKEE (reference sequence). CDR3 size: 15 residues. CDR3 in amino acids: CASSETSAMGETQYF. In nucleotides, the CDR3 is TGTGCCAGCAGCGAGACTAGCGCCATGGGGGAGACCCAGTACTTC.

V and J are TRBV10-1 and TRBJ2-3; D ambiguous. CDR1 and CDR2 (germline): WNHNN, SYGVQD (reference sequence). The CDR3 extends over 14 amino acids. The ends were cut back, 3 bases at V and 6 bases at J, with 13 bases in the middle. CDR3 coding DNA: TGCGCCAGCAGTGAAGGTAGAGTCACTGATACGCAGTATTTT. Protein: CASSEGRVTDTQYF.

This chain connects TRBV6-2 or TRBV6-3 to TRBJ1-1, with D tentatively TRBD1 (6 bases). Germline values: CDR1 MNHEY, CDR2 SVGEGT. This CDR3 contains 17 residues. V dropped 2 bases and J dropped 8 bases, with 24 bases sitting between them. The CDR3 sequence: CASSYNPSGGPNYEAFF. CDR3 DNA: TGTGCCAGCAGTTACAACCCGTCGGGGGGGCCAAATTACGAAGCTTTCTTT.

The genes are TRBV24-1 and TRBJ2-3; D not certain. Germline V gives CDR1 KGHDR, CDR2 SFDVKD. The CDR3 loop spans 17 amino acids. The germline V and J ends were trimmed by 1 base and 0 bases, with 13 bases remaining between them. The CDR3 DNA is TGTGCCACCAGTGATTTCGGGCCCAAGACTAGCACAGATACGCAGTATTTT. Translating it yields CATSDFGPKTSTDTQYF.

The CDR3 spells CASSDREENEQFF. In nucleotides, the CDR3 is TGTGCCAGCAGTGACAGGGAGGAGAATGAGCAGTTCTTC. The V call is TRBV6-4, the J call TRBJ2-1, with D possibly TRBD2 on 6 matching bases. Germline assignment: CDR1 MRHNA and CDR2 SNTAGT. The CDR3 has 13 residues. V was pared by 2 bases and J by 7 bases, with 9 bases between.

V usage is TRBV6-1 and J usage is TRBJ2-3, with 9 bases that match TRBD2. The trim removed 2 bases at V and 4 bases at J, leaving 7 bases unmatched. The length of the CDR3 is 16 residues. The V gene's germline CDR1 is MNHNS and CDR2 SASEGT. The CDR3 region is CASSERRGGRPDTQYF. Here the CDR3 DNA reads TGTGCCAGCAGTGAAAGGCGGGGGGGAAGGCCAGATACGCAGTATTTT.

V and J are TRBV5-1 and TRBJ2-5; D perhaps matches TRBD2 (7 bases). The CDR3 runs 16 residues. Between the trimmed V and J ends, which lost 0 bases and 4 bases, there was a span of 16 bases. Germline CDR1 and CDR2: SGHRS and YFSETQ. The DNA of the CDR3 is TGCGCCAGCAGCTTGGGTTCTAGCGGAGGGGGAGAGACCCAGTACTTC. It codes for CASSLGSSGGGETQYF.

This clone was detected only once. The gene calls are TRBV5-4 and TRBJ1-1; 7 nucleotides align to TRBD1. The CDR3 consists of 15 residues. Trimming removed 3 bases from V and 4 bases from J; junction bases left unmatched: 9. CDR1 and CDR2 (germline): SGHNT, YYREEE (reference sequence). The CDR3: CASSSNRGIATEAFF. The CDR3 DNA follows: TGTGCCAGCAGCTCTAACAGGGGCATCGCCACTGAAGCTTTCTTT.

V is TRBV27 and J is TRBJ1-6; D is uncertain. V was clipped by 5 bases and J by 8 bases, with 13 bases between them. Germline V gene data show CDR1 as MNHEY and CDR2 as SMNVEV (reference sequence). This CDR3 spans 14 amino acids. CDR3 bases: TGTGCCAGCAGTCGGACGGCCGGTTATTCACCCCTCCACTTT. Protein: CASSRTAGYSPLHF.

The rearrangement uses TRBV5-1 and TRBJ2-3; no firm D call. V shed 0 bases and J shed 4 bases, with 12 bases lying between them. The germline V gene encodes CDR1 SGHRS and CDR2 YFSETQ. The CDR3 totals 15 residues. The CDR3 loop is CASSLEGFRSDTQYF. In DNA, the CDR3 is TGCGCCAGCAGCTTGGAGGGTTTCCGGTCAGATACGCAGTATTTT.

The CDR3 here is CASSPRVRRQDNEKLFF. CDR3 DNA sequence: TGTGCCAGCTCACCCCGAGTTAGGAGGCAGGATAATGAAAAACTGTTTTTT. The V gene is TRBV18, the J gene TRBJ1-4; D gene uncertain. V lost 3 bases and J 4 bases, leaving 18 bases between the germline ends. Germline V CDR1 and CDR2: KGHSH, LQKENI. CDR3 length equals 17 residues.